The sequence of this T cell receptor beta chain was determined in a study of T cells in Graves' hyperthyroidism and ophthalmopathy. Points from the study as a whole: Ophthalmopathy got predicted by the model a median around 6.8 months before its onset. Most thyroid-expanded clonotypes above 0.001 were also found in blood.

This clonotype was found many times. The antigen is unknown. RNA transcripts yielded amplified TCR beta CDR3 regions. A first-round RT-PCR of the TCR CDR3 used the HTBI primer set. MiXCR, applied by TCRdb to the multiplex PCR reads, yields one record per CDR3 protein. The data contain roughly 500,000 distinct CDR3 sequences, 40% to 55% of them singletons. Germline V gene data show CDR1 as SEHNR and CDR2 as FQNEAQ (reference sequence). The junction had 5 bases not matched to a gene; V was cut back by 5 bases and J by 2 bases. The CDR3 has 15 residues. Lactation, pregnancy, other autoimmune disease or uncontrolled infection excluded patients.

The genes are TRBV7-9 and TRBJ1-4, with 7 bases matching TRBD1. The sample comprised peripheral blood or thyroid tissue (not recorded which). The source of this sequence is an adult woman with Graves' disease, either hyperthyroidism or ophthalmopathy (not recorded which). Written as DNA, the CDR3 is TGTGCCAGCAGCCGCAGACAGGGCACTAATGAAAAACTGTTTTTT. This sequence encodes CASSRRQGTNEKLFF.